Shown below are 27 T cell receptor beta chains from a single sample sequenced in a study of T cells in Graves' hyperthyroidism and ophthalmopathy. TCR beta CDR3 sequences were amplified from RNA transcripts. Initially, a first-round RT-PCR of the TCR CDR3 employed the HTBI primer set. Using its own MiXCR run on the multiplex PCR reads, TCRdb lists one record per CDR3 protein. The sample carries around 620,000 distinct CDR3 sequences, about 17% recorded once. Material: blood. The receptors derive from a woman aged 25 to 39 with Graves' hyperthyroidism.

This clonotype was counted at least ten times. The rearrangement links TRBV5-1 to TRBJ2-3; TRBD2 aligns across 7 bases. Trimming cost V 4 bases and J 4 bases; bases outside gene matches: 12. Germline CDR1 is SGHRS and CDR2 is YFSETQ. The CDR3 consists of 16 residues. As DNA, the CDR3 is TGCGCCAGCAGCCACCGGACGGGCGGGGGTGCAGATACGCAGTATTTT. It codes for CASSHRTGGGADTQYF.

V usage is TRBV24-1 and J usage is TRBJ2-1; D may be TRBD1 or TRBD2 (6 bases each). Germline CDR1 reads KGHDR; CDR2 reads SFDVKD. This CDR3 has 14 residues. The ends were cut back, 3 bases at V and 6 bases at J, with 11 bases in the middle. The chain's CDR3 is CATSDRGTLNEQFF. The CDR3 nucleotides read TGTGCCACCAGTGATCGCGGGACACTCAATGAGCAGTTCTTC.

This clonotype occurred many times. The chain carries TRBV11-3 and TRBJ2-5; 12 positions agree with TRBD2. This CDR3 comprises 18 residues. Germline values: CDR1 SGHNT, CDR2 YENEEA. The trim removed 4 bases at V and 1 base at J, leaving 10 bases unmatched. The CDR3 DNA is TGTGCCAGCAGCTGCCTCGGCCTAGCGGGAGGGATCCAAGAGACCCAGTACTTC. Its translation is CASSCLGLAGGIQETQYF.

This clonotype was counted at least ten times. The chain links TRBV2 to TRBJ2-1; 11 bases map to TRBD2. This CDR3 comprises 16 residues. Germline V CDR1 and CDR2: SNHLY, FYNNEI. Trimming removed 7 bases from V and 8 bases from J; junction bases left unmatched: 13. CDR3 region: CASTLGLAEGDDEQFF. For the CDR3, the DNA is TGTGCCAGCACTTTGGGACTAGCGGAGGGGGACGATGAGCAGTTCTTC.

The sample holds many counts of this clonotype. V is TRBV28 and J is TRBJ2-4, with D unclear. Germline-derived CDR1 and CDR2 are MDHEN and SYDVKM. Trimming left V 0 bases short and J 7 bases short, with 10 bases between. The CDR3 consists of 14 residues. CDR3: CASSLWGQRNIQYF. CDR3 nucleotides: TGTGCCAGCAGTTTATGGGGCCAGAGGAACATTCAGTACTTC.

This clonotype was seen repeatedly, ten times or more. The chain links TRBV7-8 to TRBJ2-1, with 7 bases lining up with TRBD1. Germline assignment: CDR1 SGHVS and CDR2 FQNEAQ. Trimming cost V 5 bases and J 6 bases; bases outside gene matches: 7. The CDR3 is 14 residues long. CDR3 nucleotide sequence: TGTGCCAGCAGCGAATCAGGGGGAAGCAATGAGCAGTTCTTC. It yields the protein CASSESGGSNEQFF.

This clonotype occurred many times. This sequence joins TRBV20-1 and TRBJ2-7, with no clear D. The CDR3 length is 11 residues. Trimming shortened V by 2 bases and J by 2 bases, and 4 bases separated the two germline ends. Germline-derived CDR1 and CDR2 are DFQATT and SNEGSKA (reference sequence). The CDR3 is CSARQTYEQYF. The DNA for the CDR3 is TGCAGTGCTAGACAGACCTACGAGCAGTACTTC.

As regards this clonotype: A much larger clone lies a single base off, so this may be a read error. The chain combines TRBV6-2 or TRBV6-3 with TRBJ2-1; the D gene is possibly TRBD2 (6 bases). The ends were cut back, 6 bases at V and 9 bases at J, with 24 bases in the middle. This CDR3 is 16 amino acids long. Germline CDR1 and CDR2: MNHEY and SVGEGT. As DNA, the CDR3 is TGTGCCAGCAGCCCACCCTCTTGGACTAAGATTGTTGAGCAGTTCTTC. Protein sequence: CASSPPSWTKIVEQFF.

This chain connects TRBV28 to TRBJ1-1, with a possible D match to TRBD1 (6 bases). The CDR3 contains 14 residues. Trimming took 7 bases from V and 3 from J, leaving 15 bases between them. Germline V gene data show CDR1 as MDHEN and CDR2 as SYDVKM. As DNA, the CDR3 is TGTGCCAGCATCCCCCTAGGGGGGGACACTGAAGCTTTCTTT. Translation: CASIPLGGDTEAFF.

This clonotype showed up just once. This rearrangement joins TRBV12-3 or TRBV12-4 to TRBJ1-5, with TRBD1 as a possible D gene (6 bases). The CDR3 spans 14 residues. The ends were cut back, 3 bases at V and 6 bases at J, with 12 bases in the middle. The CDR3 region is CASSLRTDIQPQHF. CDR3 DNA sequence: TGTGCCAGCAGTTTGAGGACAGATATTCAGCCCCAGCATTTT.

The CDR3 here is CSTAGRGFGDTQYF. The CDR3 DNA reads as TGCAGCACCGCGGGCAGGGGATTCGGAGATACGCAGTATTTT. The rearrangement joins TRBV20-1 to TRBJ2-3; TRBD1 is a possible D gene (6 bases). Germline V gene lookup returns CDR1 DFQATT and CDR2 SNEGSKA (reference sequence). The CDR3 spans 14 residues.

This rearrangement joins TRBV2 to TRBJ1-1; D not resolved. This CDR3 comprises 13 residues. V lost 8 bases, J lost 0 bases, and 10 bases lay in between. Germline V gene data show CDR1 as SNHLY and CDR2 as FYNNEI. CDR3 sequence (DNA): TGTGCCAGCCGACTCAGCATGAACACTGAAGCTTTCTTT. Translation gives CASRLSMNTEAFF.

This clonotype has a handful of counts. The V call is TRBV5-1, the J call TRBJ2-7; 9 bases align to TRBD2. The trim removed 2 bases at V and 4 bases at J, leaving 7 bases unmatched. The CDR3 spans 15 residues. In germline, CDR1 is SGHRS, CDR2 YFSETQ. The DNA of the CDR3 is TGCGCCAGCAGCTTCGGACTAGCGAACCCTTACGAGCAGTACTTC. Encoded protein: CASSFGLANPYEQYF.

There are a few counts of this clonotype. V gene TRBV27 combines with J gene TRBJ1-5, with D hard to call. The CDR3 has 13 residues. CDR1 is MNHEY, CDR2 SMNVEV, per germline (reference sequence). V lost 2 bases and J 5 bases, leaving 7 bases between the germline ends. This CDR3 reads CASSLTPHQPQHF. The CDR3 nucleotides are TGTGCCAGCAGTTTAACGCCGCATCAGCCCCAGCATTTT.

The CDR3 protein is CASSMTGGGEQYF. The CDR3 DNA reads TGTGCCAGCAGCATGACAGGGGGCGGCGAGCAGTACTTC. V and J are TRBV5-4 and TRBJ2-7, with 10 bases fitting TRBD1. V dropped 4 bases and J dropped 6; count of bases not matched to a gene: 4. Germline-derived CDR1 and CDR2 are SGHNT and YYREEE (reference sequence). The CDR3 covers 13 residues.

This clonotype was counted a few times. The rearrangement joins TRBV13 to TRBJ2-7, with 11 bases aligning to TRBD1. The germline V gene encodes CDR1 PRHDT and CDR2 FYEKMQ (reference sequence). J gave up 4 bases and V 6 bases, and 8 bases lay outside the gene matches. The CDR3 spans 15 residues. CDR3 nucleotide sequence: TGTGCCAGCAGATGGACAGGGGGCCGATTTTACGAGCAGTACTTC. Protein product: CASRWTGGRFYEQYF.

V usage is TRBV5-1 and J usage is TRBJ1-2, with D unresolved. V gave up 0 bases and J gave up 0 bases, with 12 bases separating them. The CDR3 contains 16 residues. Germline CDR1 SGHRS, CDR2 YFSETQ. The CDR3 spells CASSLAGVGANYGYTF. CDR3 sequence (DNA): TGCGCCAGCAGCTTGGCCGGCGTGGGCGCTAACTATGGCTACACCTTC. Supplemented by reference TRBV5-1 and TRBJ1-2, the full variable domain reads KAGVTQTPRYLIKTRGQQVTLSCSPISGHRSVSWYQQTPGQGLQFLFEYFSETQRNKGNFPGRFSGRQFSNSRSEMNVSTLELGDSALYLCASSLAGVGANYGYTFGSGTRLTVV.

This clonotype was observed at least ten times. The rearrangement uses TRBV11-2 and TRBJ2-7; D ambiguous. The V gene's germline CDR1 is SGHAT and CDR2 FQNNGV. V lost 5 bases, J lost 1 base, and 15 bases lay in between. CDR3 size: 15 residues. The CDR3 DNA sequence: TGTGCCAGCAGCCATCTCGACACTGGGTCCTACGAGCAGTACTTC. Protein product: CASSHLDTGSYEQYF.

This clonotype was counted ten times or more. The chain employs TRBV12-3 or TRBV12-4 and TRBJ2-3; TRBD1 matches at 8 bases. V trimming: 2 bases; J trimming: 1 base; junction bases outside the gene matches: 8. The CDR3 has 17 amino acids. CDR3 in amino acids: CASSLYQGAWGTDTQYF. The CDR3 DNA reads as TGTGCCAGCAGTTTATATCAGGGGGCGTGGGGCACAGATACGCAGTATTTT.

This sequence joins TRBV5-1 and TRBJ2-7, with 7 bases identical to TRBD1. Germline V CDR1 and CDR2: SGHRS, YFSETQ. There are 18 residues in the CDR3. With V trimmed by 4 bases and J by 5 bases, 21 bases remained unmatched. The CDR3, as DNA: TGCGCCAGCAGCCACTACCCCCCGGAACAGGGGTCTTCCCACGAGCAGTACTTC. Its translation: CASSHYPPEQGSSHEQYF.

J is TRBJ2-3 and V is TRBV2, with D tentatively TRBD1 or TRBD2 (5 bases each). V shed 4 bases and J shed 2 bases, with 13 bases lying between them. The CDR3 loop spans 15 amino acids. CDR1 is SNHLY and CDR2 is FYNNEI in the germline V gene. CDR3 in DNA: TGTGCCAGCAGTGTGCAGGGCGGGCTCACAGATACGCAGTATTTT. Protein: CASSVQGGLTDTQYF.

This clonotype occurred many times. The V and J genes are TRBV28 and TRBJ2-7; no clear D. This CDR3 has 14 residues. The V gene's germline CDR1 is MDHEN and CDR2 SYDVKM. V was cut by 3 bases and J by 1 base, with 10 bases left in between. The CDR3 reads CASSFNGRSYEQYF. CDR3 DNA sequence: TGTGCCAGCAGTTTTAATGGCAGGTCCTACGAGCAGTACTTC.

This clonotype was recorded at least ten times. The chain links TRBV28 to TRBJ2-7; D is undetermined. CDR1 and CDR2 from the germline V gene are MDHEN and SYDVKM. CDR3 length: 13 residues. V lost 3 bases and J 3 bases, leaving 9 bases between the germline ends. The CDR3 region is CASSLKPSYEQYF. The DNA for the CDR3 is TGTGCCAGCAGTTTGAAACCCAGCTACGAGCAGTACTTC.

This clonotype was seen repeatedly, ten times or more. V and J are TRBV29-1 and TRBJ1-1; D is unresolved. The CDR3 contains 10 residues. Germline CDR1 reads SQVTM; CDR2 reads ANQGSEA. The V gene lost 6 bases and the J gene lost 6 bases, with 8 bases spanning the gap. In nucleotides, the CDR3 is TGCAGCGTGAGGACGGCTGAAGCTTTCTTT. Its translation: CSVRTAEAFF.

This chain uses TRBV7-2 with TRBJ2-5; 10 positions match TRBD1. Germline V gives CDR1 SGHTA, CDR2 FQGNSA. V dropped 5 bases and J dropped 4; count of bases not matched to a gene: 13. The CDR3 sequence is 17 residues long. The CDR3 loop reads CASSQDSRQGAGETQYF. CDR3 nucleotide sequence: TGTGCCAGCAGCCAAGATTCTCGACAGGGGGCTGGAGAGACCCAGTACTTC.

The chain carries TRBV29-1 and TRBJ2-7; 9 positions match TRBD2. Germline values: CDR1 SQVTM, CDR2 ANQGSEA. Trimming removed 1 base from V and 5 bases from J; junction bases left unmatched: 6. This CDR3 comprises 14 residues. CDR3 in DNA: TGCAGCGTTGAAGGACTAGCGGACAGTAACGAGCAGTACTTC. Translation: CSVEGLADSNEQYF.

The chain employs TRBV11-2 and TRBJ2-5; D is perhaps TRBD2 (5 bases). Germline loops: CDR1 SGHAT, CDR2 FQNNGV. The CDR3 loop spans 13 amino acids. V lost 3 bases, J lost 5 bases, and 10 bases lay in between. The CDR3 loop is CASSFVGEETQYF. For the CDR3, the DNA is TGTGCCAGCAGCTTTGTGGGAGAGGAGACCCAGTACTTC.